The T cell receptor beta chain described here comes from a study of cytomegalovirus exposure and HLA in healthy donors. Use of 60 Vbeta and 13 Jbeta primers characterized the PCR. Sequencing used immunoSEQ multiplex PCR; TCRdb keeps in-frame clones, though not all of them. The sample comprises about 80,000 clones, roughly 69% of which are singletons, and about 6.9% rests with the top ten. The CDR3 runs 14 residues. CDR1 and CDR2 (germline): SEHNR, FQNEAQ (reference sequence). Trimming removed 0 bases from V and 4 bases from J, with 9 bases in between. The TCR sequence derives from a woman aged 45-60 years in good health and CMV-seropositive. Sequenced input: PBMCs. This chain uses TRBV7-9 with TRBJ1-1, with unresolved D. CDR3 loop: CASSLATTVTEAFF. CDR3 in DNA: TGTGCCAGCAGCTTAGCGACTACAGTCACTGAAGCTTTCTTT.